This TCR beta chain was captured in a study of identical twins. Overall study results and limits: The authors drew conclusions from cross-sectional statistical analysis rather than following the same donors. Alpha sequences that were out-of-frame and twin-shared showed an excess of low generation probability. Monozygotic twins shared more out-of-frame TCR alpha than recombination models predicted.

As regards this clonotype: Antigen specificity is unknown.

MiXCR, run by TCRdb on the 5' RACE reads, gives a single entry per CDR3 protein. Among some 900,000 distinct CDR3 sequences listed, roughly 12% were seen once. V dropped 2 bases and J dropped 3; count of bases not matched to a gene: 6. There are 17 residues in the CDR3. Germline V lookup: CDR1 DFQATT, CDR2 SNEGSKA (reference sequence). Everyone who donated was a healthy Caucasian. These sequences were also reported in another study, on yellow fever vaccine responses in identical twins.

The sequencing input was PBMCs. The J gene is TRBJ2-2, the V gene TRBV20-1, with TRBD2 matching over 13 bases. The receptor's source is a woman aged 18-29 years in good health. The CDR3 nucleotides are TGCAGTGCTAGACTAAGCGGACTAGCGGGAGACACCGGGGAGCTGTTTTTT. Its protein is CSARLSGLAGDTGELFF.